Listed below are T cell receptor beta chains from one sample, sequenced in a study of blood T cell repertoires in COVID-19. Assay used: immunoSEQ multiplex PCR; TCRdb lists only in-frame clones, some missing. This sample carries some 150,000 clones, about 87% of them seen once, and the ten largest clones take roughly 4%. Sample: peripheral blood. The receptor source for this set is a woman in her thirties or forties with acute or convalescent COVID-19. The CDR3 runs from the conserved cysteine through the conserved F or W. D genes are given only for firm matches. Clone size is shown for a subset of rows, as once, few, many or a class of expanded clone.

d_gene: TRBD2; v_gene: TRBV7-3; abundance: NA; j_gene: TRBJ2-1; len: 17; CDR3nt: TGTGCCAGCAGCCGTTTGGGGCGGGGGGGCACGTACAATGAGCAGTTCTTC; CDR3aa: CASSRLGRGGTYNEQFF
d_gene: TRBD1; v_gene: TRBV9; abundance: NA; j_gene: TRBJ1-2; len: 16; CDR3nt: TGTGCCAGCAGCGACCAGCAACAGGGGGCGAACTATGGCTACACCTTC; CDR3aa: CASSDQQQGANYGYTF
d_gene: TRBD2; v_gene: TRBV7-7; abundance: NA; j_gene: TRBJ2-3; len: 16; CDR3nt: TGTGCTAGCAGCCCCGGGACTAGCGGGACACGGGATACGCAGTATTTT; CDR3aa: CASSPGTSGTRDTQYF
d_gene: TRBD2; v_gene: TRBV27; abundance: NA; j_gene: TRBJ2-3; len: 17; CDR3nt: TGTGCCAGCAGTTTCATACTAGCGGGGGAAGGCACAGATACGCAGTATTTT; CDR3aa: CASSFILAGEGTDTQYF
d_gene: NA; v_gene: TRBV2; abundance: NA; j_gene: TRBJ1-5; len: 15; CDR3nt: TGTGCCAGCAGTGGGGCAGGTAAGCCTAATCAGCCCCAGCATTTT; CDR3aa: CASSGAGKPNQPQHF
d_gene: NA; v_gene: TRBV5-5; abundance: NA; j_gene: TRBJ1-1; len: 13; CDR3nt: TGTGCCAGCAGCTTGCAGATGAACACTGAAGCTTTCTTT; CDR3aa: CASSLQMNTEAFF
d_gene: NA; v_gene: TRBV7-2; abundance: NA; j_gene: TRBJ2-3; len: 15; CDR3nt: TGTGCCAGCAGCTTAGGTTGGACAAGCACAGATACGCAGTATTTT; CDR3aa: CASSLGWTSTDTQYF
d_gene: TRBD2; v_gene: TRBV4-3; abundance: once; j_gene: TRBJ2-1; len: 17; CDR3nt: TGCGCCAGCAGCCAAGATTTACGGGAGGGCCTTGGCAATGAGCAGTTCTTC; CDR3aa: CASSQDLREGLGNEQFF
d_gene: NA; v_gene: TRBV12-5; abundance: NA; j_gene: TRBJ1-1; len: 18; CDR3nt: TGTGCTAGTGGTTTGTCACCCCCTAGAACACCAATGAACACTGAAGCTTTCTTT; CDR3aa: CASGLSPPRTPMNTEAFF
d_gene: NA; v_gene: TRBV5-6; abundance: NA; j_gene: TRBJ1-1; len: 12; CDR3nt: TGTGCCAGCAGCTCCCGGGGCACTGAAGCTTTCTTT; CDR3aa: CASSSRGTEAFF
d_gene: TRBD1; v_gene: TRBV27; abundance: NA; j_gene: TRBJ1-6; len: 13; CDR3nt: TGTGCCAGCGGACAGGGTTATAATTCACCCCTCCACTTT; CDR3aa: CASGQGYNSPLHF
d_gene: NA; v_gene: TRBV5-1; abundance: once; j_gene: TRBJ2-7; len: 14; CDR3nt: TGCGCCAGCAGCTTGGGGGGGCAGCGTAACGAGCAGTACTTC; CDR3aa: CASSLGGQRNEQYF
d_gene: NA; v_gene: TRBV29-1; abundance: NA; j_gene: TRBJ1-1; len: 12; CDR3nt: TGCAGCGGACGGGACATTCACACTGAAGCTTTCTTT; CDR3aa: CSGRDIHTEAFF
d_gene: NA; v_gene: TRBV6-5; abundance: NA; j_gene: TRBJ1-1; len: 14; CDR3nt: TGTGCCAGCAGCCCAGGACAGTCCAGCACTGAAGCTTTCTTT; CDR3aa: CASSPGQSSTEAFF
d_gene: TRBD2; v_gene: TRBV18; abundance: NA; j_gene: TRBJ2-5; len: 17; CDR3nt: TGTGCCAGCTCACCAAATCCGACTAGCGGGAGTGGGGAGACCCAGTACTTC; CDR3aa: CASSPNPTSGSGETQYF
d_gene: TRBD1; v_gene: TRBV18; abundance: NA; j_gene: TRBJ2-7; len: 15; CDR3nt: TGTGCCAGCTCTCTACAGGGGCTCTACTCCTACGAGCAGTACTTC; CDR3aa: CASSLQGLYSYEQYF
d_gene: NA; v_gene: TRBV11-3; abundance: NA; j_gene: TRBJ2-7; len: 14; CDR3nt: TGTGCCAGCAGCTTAGATCAGACTTCCTACGAGCAGTACTTC; CDR3aa: CASSLDQTSYEQYF
d_gene: NA; v_gene: TRBV19; abundance: NA; j_gene: TRBJ2-2; len: 14; CDR3nt: TGTGCCAGTAGTCTCCAGGGGTACACCGGGGAGCTGTTTTTT; CDR3aa: CASSLQGYTGELFF
d_gene: TRBD2; v_gene: TRBV10-3; abundance: NA; j_gene: TRBJ2-5; len: 13; CDR3nt: TGTGCCATCAGTACTAGCGGGGAAGAGACCCAGTACTTC; CDR3aa: CAISTSGEETQYF
d_gene: NA; v_gene: TRBV5-4; abundance: NA; j_gene: TRBJ2-7; len: 13; CDR3nt: TGTGCCAGCAGCTTGGACAGTCCCTACGAGCAGTACTTC; CDR3aa: CASSLDSPYEQYF
d_gene: TRBD1; v_gene: TRBV2; abundance: NA; j_gene: TRBJ1-4; len: 15; CDR3nt: TGTGCCAGCAGTGGGCCAGGGGGGAGGAGAGAAAAACTGTTTTTT; CDR3aa: CASSGPGGRREKLFF
d_gene: TRBD1; v_gene: TRBV28; abundance: NA; j_gene: TRBJ1-1; len: 16; CDR3nt: TGTGCCAGCAGTTACGCAGGGGGCGCCCGGAACACTGAAGCTTTCTTT; CDR3aa: CASSYAGGARNTEAFF
d_gene: NA; v_gene: TRBV5-1; abundance: NA; j_gene: TRBJ1-2; len: 14; CDR3nt: TGCGCCAGCAGCTTGGGGAGCGCTAACTATGGCTACACCTTC; CDR3aa: CASSLGSANYGYTF
d_gene: TRBD1; v_gene: TRBV27; abundance: NA; j_gene: TRBJ2-1; len: 15; CDR3nt: TGTGCCAGCAGTTTGACAGGGTTGTCCTACAATGAGCAGTTCTTC; CDR3aa: CASSLTGLSYNEQFF
d_gene: NA; v_gene: TRBV11-1; abundance: few; j_gene: TRBJ1-5; len: 13; CDR3nt: TGTGCCAGCAGCCTTGAGGAGAATCAGCCCCAGCATTTT; CDR3aa: CASSLEENQPQHF
d_gene: NA; v_gene: TRBV27; abundance: once; j_gene: TRBJ2-7; len: 11; CDR3nt: TGTGCCAGCAGTTTACAGGGCGAGCAGTACTTC; CDR3aa: CASSLQGEQYF
d_gene: TRBD1; v_gene: TRBV4-3; abundance: NA; j_gene: TRBJ2-3; len: 17; CDR3nt: TGCGCCAGCAGCCAAGGACCGGGACAGGGTCGCCCAGATACGCAGTATTTT; CDR3aa: CASSQGPGQGRPDTQYF
d_gene: NA; v_gene: TRBV30; abundance: NA; j_gene: TRBJ1-1; len: 14; CDR3nt: TGTGCCTGGAGACCGACTAGGGAAGGCACTGAAGCTTTCTTT; CDR3aa: CAWRPTREGTEAFF
d_gene: TRBD2; v_gene: TRBV7-2; abundance: NA; j_gene: TRBJ2-5; len: 14; CDR3nt: TGTGCCAGCAGTTCAGCGGGGGGGATGTTGACCCAGTACTTC; CDR3aa: CASSSAGGMLTQYF
d_gene: TRBD2; v_gene: TRBV5-1; abundance: NA; j_gene: TRBJ2-7; len: 17; CDR3nt: TGCGCCAGCAGCCTTCGGAGTAGCGGGTTACACTCCTACGAGCAGTACTTC; CDR3aa: CASSLRSSGLHSYEQYF
d_gene: TRBD1; v_gene: TRBV7-2; abundance: NA; j_gene: TRBJ1-2; len: 14; CDR3nt: TGTGCCAGCAGCTCCCACAGGGGGGGCTATGGCTACACCTTC; CDR3aa: CASSSHRGGYGYTF
d_gene: TRBD1; v_gene: TRBV6-5; abundance: NA; j_gene: TRBJ2-7; len: 14; CDR3nt: TGTGCCAGCAGAAGGGGACAGGGCTCCTACGAGCAGTACTTC; CDR3aa: CASRRGQGSYEQYF
d_gene: NA; v_gene: TRBV30; abundance: few; j_gene: TRBJ2-7; len: 13; CDR3nt: TGTGCCTGGAGTTTTTGGCAGAGCGGCGAGCAGTACTTC; CDR3aa: CAWSFWQSGEQYF
d_gene: NA; v_gene: TRBV6-2/TRBV6-3; abundance: NA; j_gene: TRBJ2-3; len: 15; CDR3nt: TGTGCCAGCAGTTCAAGGCAGAGGACATCAGATACGCAGTATTTT; CDR3aa: CASSSRQRTSDTQYF
d_gene: TRBD1; v_gene: TRBV11-2; abundance: NA; j_gene: TRBJ2-3; len: 15; CDR3nt: TGTGCCAGCAGCTCGGGACAGCCGAGCACAGATACGCAGTATTTT; CDR3aa: CASSSGQPSTDTQYF
d_gene: NA; v_gene: TRBV6-2/TRBV6-3; abundance: NA; j_gene: TRBJ1-1; len: 13; CDR3nt: TGTGCCAGCAGTTTAGGGACTAAAACTGAAGCTTTCTTT; CDR3aa: CASSLGTKTEAFF
d_gene: NA; v_gene: TRBV24-1; abundance: NA; j_gene: TRBJ1-5; len: 13; CDR3nt: TGTGCCACCAGTGACCGGAGGAATCAGCCCCAGCATTTT; CDR3aa: CATSDRRNQPQHF
d_gene: NA; v_gene: TRBV28; abundance: NA; j_gene: TRBJ2-7; len: 17; CDR3nt: TGTGCCAGCTGTTCTCTGGGGACTGGGGGTAGGACCTACGAGCAGTACTTC; CDR3aa: CASCSLGTGGRTYEQYF
d_gene: TRBD2; v_gene: TRBV6-2/TRBV6-3; abundance: NA; j_gene: TRBJ2-5; len: 16; CDR3nt: TGTGCCAGCAGTTCCGGACTAGCGGGAGGGCAAGAGACCCAGTACTTC; CDR3aa: CASSSGLAGGQETQYF
d_gene: TRBD1; v_gene: TRBV27; abundance: NA; j_gene: TRBJ1-4; len: 14; CDR3nt: TGTGCCAGCAGTACACAGGGGGATAATGAAAAACTGTTTTTT; CDR3aa: CASSTQGDNEKLFF
d_gene: TRBD1; v_gene: TRBV5-1; abundance: NA; j_gene: TRBJ2-6; len: 18; CDR3nt: TGCGCCAGCAGCTTGGGGGGACAGCTTTCCTCTGGGGCCAACGTCCTGACTTTC; CDR3aa: CASSLGGQLSSGANVLTF
d_gene: TRBD1; v_gene: TRBV10-3; abundance: NA; j_gene: TRBJ2-2; len: 14; CDR3nt: TGTGCCATCAGCCCCGGGACAGGGGTCGGGGAGCTGTTTTTT; CDR3aa: CAISPGTGVGELFF
d_gene: TRBD1; v_gene: TRBV13; abundance: NA; j_gene: TRBJ2-7; len: 14; CDR3nt: TGTGCCAGCAGCCTGGGACAGCTATCCTACGAGCAGTACTTC; CDR3aa: CASSLGQLSYEQYF
d_gene: NA; v_gene: TRBV2; abundance: NA; j_gene: TRBJ2-2; len: 16; CDR3nt: TGTGCCAGCAGTGAAGGCTTGCGCTTGAACACCGGGGAGCTGTTTTTT; CDR3aa: CASSEGLRLNTGELFF
d_gene: TRBD2; v_gene: TRBV10-3; abundance: once; j_gene: TRBJ2-2; len: 14; CDR3nt: TGTGCCATCTCGGGGGGGACGAACACCGGGGAGCTGTTTTTT; CDR3aa: CAISGGTNTGELFF
d_gene: TRBD2; v_gene: TRBV9; abundance: NA; j_gene: TRBJ2-1; len: 16; CDR3nt: TGTGCCAGCAGCGGACTGGCGGGAGGGCCCTACAATGAGCAGTTCTTC; CDR3aa: CASSGLAGGPYNEQFF
d_gene: NA; v_gene: TRBV3-1/TRBV3-2; abundance: NA; j_gene: TRBJ2-7; len: 14; CDR3nt: TGTGCCAGCAGGATGACGACAGGTTCCTACGAGCAGTACTTC; CDR3aa: CASRMTTGSYEQYF